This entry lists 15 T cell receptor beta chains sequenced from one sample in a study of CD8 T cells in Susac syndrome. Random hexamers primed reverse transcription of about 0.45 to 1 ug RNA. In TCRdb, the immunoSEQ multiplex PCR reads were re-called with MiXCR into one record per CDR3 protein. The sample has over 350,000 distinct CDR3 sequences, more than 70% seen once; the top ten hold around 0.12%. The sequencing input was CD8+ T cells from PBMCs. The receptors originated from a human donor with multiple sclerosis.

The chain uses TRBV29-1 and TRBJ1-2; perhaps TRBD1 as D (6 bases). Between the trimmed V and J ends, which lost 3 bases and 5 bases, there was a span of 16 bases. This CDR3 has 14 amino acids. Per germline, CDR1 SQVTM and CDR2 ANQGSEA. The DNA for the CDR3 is TGCAGCGTTGAGACGGGGGGCGCTCGGTATGGCTACACCTTC. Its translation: CSVETGGARYGYTF.

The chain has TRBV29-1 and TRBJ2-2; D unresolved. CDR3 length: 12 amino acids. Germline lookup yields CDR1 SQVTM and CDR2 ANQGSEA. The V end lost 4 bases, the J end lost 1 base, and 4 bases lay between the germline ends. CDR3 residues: CSVGENTGELFF. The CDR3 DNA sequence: TGCAGCGTTGGGGAGAACACCGGGGAGCTGTTTTTT.

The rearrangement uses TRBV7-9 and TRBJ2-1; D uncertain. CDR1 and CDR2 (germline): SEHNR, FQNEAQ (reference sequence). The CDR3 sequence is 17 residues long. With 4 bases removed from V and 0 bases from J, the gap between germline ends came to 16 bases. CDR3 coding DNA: TGTGCCAGCAGCTCACGGCAGAGCTGGAGCTCCTACAATGAGCAGTTCTTC. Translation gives CASSSRQSWSSYNEQFF. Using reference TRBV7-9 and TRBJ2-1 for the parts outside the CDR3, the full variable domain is DTGVSQNPRHKITKRGQNVTFRCDPISEHNRLYWYRQTLGQGPEFLTYFQNEAQLEKSRLLSDRFSAERPKGSFSTLEIQRTEQGDSAMYLCASSSRQSWSSYNEQFFGPGTRLTVL.

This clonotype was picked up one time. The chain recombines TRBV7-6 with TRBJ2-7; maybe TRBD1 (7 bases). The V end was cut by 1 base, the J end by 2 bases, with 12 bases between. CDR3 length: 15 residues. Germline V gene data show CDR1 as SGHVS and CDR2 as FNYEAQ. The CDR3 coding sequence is TGTGCCAGCAGCTTAGTCCAGGGGGGAACCTACGAGCAGTACTTC. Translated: CASSLVQGGTYEQYF.

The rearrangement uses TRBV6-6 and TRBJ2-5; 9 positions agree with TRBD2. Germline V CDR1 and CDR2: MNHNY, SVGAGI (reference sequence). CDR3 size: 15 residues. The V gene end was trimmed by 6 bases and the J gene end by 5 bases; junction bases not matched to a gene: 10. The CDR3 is CASSIGPSGEETQYF. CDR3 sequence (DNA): TGTGCCAGCAGCATAGGGCCTAGCGGGGAGGAGACCCAGTACTTC.

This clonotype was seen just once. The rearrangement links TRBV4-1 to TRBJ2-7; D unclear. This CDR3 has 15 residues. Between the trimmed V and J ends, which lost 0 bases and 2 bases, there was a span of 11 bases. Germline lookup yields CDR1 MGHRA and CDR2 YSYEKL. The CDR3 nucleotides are TGCGCCAGCAGCCAAGAAATAACAGTTACCTACGAGCAGTACTTC. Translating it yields CASSQEITVTYEQYF.

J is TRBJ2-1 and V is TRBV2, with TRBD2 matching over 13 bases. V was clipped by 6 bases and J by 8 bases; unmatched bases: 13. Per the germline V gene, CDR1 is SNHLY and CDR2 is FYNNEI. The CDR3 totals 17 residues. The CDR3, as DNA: TGTGCCAGCAGGACGACTAGCGGGGGGATACAAGATCATGAGCAGTTCTTC. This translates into CASRTTSGGIQDHEQFF.

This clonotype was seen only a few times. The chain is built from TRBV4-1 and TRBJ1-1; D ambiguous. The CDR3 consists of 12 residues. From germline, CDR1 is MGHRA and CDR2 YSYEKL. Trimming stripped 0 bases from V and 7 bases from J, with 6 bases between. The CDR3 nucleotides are TGCGCCAGCAGCCAAGATGGTAATGAAGCTTTCTTT. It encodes CASSQDGNEAFF.

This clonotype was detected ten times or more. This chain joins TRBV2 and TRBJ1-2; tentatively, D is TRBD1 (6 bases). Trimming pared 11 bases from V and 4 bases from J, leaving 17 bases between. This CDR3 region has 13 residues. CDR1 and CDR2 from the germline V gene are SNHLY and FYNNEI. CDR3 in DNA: TGTGCCGGAAACAGGGCCCTGGGCTATGGCTACACCTTC. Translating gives CAGNRALGYGYTF.

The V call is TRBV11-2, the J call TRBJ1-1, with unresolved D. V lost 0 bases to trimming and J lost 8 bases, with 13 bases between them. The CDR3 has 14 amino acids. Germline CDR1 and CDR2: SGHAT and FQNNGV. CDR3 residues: CASSLDMLDPEAFF. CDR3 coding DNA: TGTGCCAGCAGCTTAGATATGTTAGATCCCGAAGCTTTCTTT.

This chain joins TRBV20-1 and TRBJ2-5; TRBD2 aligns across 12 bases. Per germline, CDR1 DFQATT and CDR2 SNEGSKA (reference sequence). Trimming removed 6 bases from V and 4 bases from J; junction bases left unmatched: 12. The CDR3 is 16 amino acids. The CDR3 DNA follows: TGCAGTGCCAAGCCTCTAGCGGGGGGGACAGGAGAGACCCAGTACTTC. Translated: CSAKPLAGGTGETQYF.

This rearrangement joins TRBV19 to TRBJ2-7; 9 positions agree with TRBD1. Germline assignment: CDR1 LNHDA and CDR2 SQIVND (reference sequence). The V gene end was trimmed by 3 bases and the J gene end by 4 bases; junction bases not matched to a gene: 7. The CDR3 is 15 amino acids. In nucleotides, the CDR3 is TGTGCCAGTAGTATTTCCGGACAGGGGAGGTACGAGCAGTACTTC. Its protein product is CASSISGQGRYEQYF. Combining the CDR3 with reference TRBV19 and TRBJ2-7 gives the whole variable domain DGGITQSPKYLFRKEGQNVTLSCEQNLNHDAMYWYRQDPGQGLRLIYYSQIVNDFQKGDIAEGYSVSREKKESFPLTVTSAQKNPTAFYLCASSISGQGRYEQYFGPGTRLTVT.

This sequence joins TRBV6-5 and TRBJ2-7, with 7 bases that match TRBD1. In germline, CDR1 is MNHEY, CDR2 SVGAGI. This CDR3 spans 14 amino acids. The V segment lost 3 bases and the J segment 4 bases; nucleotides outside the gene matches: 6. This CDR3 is CASSYAAGGYEQYF. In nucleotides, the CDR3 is TGTGCCAGCAGTTATGCGGCAGGGGGATACGAGCAGTACTTC.

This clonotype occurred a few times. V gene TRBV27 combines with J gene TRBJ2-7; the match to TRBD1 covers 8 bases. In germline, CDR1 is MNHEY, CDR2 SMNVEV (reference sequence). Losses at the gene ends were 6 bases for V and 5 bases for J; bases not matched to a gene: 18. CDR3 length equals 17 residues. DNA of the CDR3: TGTGCCAGCAGCCTAGACCAATTCAGGGGGCGCATAAACGAGCAGTACTTC. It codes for CASSLDQFRGRINEQYF.

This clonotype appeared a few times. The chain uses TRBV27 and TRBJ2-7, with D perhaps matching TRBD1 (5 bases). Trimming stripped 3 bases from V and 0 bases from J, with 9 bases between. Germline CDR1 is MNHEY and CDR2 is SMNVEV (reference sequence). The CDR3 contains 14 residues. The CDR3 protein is CASSFGQGSYEQYF. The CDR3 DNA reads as TGTGCCAGCAGTTTCGGTCAGGGCTCCTACGAGCAGTACTTC.